Sequencing of this TCR beta chain was carried out in a study of CD4+ T cells in melanoma. Only in-frame clones appear in the TCRdb table, and some are missing; sequencing was by immunoSEQ multiplex PCR. This table has some 9,700 clones, about three quarters appearing once. V lost 0 bases and J 2 bases, leaving 10 bases between the germline ends. Per the germline V gene, CDR1 is MGHRA and CDR2 is YSYEKL. The CDR3 extends over 15 amino acids. Turning to this clone: Antigen unknown.

Overall study results and limits: Diverse differentiation states were reported for melanoma neoantigen-specific CD4+ T cells. CD8+ T cell, macrophage and B cell function reportedly correlated with neoantigen-specific CD4+ T cells.

The TCR was taken from a human donor with melanoma. The chain employs TRBV4-1 and TRBJ1-2, with D perhaps matching TRBD1 (5 bases). Sequences were obtained from tumor tissue. The DNA of the CDR3 is TGCGCCAGCAGCCAAGAGGACGACAGAAACTATGGCTACACCTTC. This gives the protein CASSQEDDRNYGYTF.